This T cell receptor (beta chain) was recovered during a study of T cells in Graves' hyperthyroidism and ophthalmopathy. Pregnant or lactating patients were excluded, as were those with uncontrolled infection or other autoimmune disease. It was RNA transcripts that yielded the amplified TCR beta CDR3 regions. An initial round of RT-PCR targeting the TCR CDR3 relied on the HTBI primer set. TCRdb reprocessed the multiplex PCR reads via MiXCR and lists one record per CDR3 protein. The sample has hundreds of thousands of distinct CDR3 sequences, 14% seen once; the top ten hold around 13%. Trimming removed 6 bases at V and 10 bases at J, with 29 bases between. From germline, CDR1 is SGDLS and CDR2 YYNGEE. CDR3 length equals 17 residues. This clonotype has only a few counts.

The J gene is TRBJ2-1, the V gene TRBV9; D might be TRBD2 (6 bases). Specimen: blood. This receptor was obtained from a woman aged 40 to 50 with Graves' hyperthyroidism. CDR3 nucleotide sequence: TGTGCCAGCACCCCGACCGGGACTCCATCCCCACGGGGGGAGCAGTTCTTC. Protein product: CASTPTGTPSPRGEQFF.